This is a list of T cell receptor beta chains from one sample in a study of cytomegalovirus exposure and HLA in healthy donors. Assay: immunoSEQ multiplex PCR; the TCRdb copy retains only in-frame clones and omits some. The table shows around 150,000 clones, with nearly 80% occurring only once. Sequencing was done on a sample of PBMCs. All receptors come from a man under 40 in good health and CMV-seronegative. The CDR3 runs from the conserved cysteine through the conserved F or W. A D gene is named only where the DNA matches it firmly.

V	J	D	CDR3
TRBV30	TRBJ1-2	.	CAWRGRATYGYTF
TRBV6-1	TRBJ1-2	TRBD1	CASSEVGQGSYGYTF
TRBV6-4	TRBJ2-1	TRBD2	CASSDTSGRINEQFF
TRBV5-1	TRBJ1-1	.	CASSFQPLEHRVLGAFF
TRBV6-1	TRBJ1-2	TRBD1	CASSATGAGNYGYTF
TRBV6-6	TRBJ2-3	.	CASSSQRISTDTQYF
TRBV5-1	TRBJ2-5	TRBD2	CASSSAGGTQETQYF
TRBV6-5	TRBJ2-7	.	CASSYSTGESSYEQYF
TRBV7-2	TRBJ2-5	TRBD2	CASSLTGRAGETQYF
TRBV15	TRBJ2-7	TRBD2	CATSGLAGAEQYF
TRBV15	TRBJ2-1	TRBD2	CATSRENGFLAGVYNEQFF
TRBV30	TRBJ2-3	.	CAWSVRGSRTDTQYF
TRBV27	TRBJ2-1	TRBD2	CASSPRTSGSKEFF
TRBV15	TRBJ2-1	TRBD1	CATSPGAGGPSNRNNEQFF
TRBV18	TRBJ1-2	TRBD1	CASSIDRVGYTF
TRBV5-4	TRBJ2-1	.	CASSSGGGHNEQFF
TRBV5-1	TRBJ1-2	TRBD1	CASSLTGQGMDYGYTF
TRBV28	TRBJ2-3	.	CATGGTGSTDTQYF
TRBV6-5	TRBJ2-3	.	CASSLSLADTQYF
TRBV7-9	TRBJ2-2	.	CASSLRNTGELFF
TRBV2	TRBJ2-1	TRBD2	CASSPLTSGRENEQFF
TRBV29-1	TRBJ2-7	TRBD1	CSVEDRERYEQYF
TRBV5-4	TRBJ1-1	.	CASSLQPGNTEAFF
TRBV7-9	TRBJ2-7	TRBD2	CASNSGSNNEQYF
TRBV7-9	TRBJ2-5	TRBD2	CASSSRAGVGETQYF
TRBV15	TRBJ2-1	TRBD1	CATSSRDRGNEQFF
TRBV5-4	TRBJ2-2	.	CASSGAGPSRSTGELFF
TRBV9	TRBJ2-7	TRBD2	CASSAGLAGRVEQYF
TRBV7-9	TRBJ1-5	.	CASSLASNGDQPQHF
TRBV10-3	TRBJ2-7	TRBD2	CAISVWGRAGTYEQYF
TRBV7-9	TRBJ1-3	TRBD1	CSSEGAGNTIYF
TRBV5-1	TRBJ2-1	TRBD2	CASSLAPLAGSYNEQFF
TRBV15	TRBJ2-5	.	CATSYGKPQETQYF
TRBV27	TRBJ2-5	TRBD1	CASSSQGLQRTQYF
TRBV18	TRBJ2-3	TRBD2	CASSPGLAGGADTQYF
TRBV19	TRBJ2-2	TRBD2	CASSIGGSVTGELFF
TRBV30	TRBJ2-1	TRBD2	CAWSVGGLAGVTQFF
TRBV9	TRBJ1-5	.	CASSVWTVSHNQPQHF
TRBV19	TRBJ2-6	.	CASSILGSSGANVLTF
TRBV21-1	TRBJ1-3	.	CASSKCGREGGNTIYF
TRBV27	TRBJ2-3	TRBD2	CASRKLAGDTDTQYF
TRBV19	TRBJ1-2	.	CASSTVVNYGYTF
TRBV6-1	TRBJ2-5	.	CASSVGLVLVETQYF
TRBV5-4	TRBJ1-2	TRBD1	CASSLAGGYGYTF
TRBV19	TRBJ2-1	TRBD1	CASSIVGGTGGRYEQFF
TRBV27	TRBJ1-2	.	CASSLLGHSNYGYTF
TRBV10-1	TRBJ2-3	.	CASKAGVTDTQYF
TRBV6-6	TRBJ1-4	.	CASSLRTATNEKLFF
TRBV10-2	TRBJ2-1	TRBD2	CASRVPPGGPYNEQFF
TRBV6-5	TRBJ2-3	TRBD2	CASSPAGSTDTQYF
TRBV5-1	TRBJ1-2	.	CASSLEELGPGGVYGYTF
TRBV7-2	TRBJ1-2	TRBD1	CASSLDRDRVEAPF
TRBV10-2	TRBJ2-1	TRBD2	CASSGTSGYNEQFF
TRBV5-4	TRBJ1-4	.	CASSLGGQGEKLFF
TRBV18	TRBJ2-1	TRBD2	CASSPPGGGGEQFF